This is a list of T cell receptor beta chains from one sample in a study of naive and memory T cell subsets. TCRdb processed the UMI-ligation and nested PCR reads anew with MiXCR; each CDR3 protein has one entry. The table lists tens of thousands of distinct CDR3 sequences, 9.5% to 12% of them singletons, with around 3.9% in the top ten. The sequencing used skin, collected from a tuberculin skin test site. The source is an adult in good health. Both conserved end residues are part of each CDR3. Each record gives: V gene, D gene, J gene, clone size, CDR3 protein, CDR3 DNA. D genes are given only for firm matches. Rows may omit the clone size; those that give it use once, few, many or a size class.

>TRBV7-2|TRBD2|TRBJ2-3|-
CVSSAQLAGRRGDTQYF
TGTGTCAGCAGCGCACAACTAGCGGGTCGCCGTGGGGATACGCAGTATTTT
>TRBV20-1|-|TRBJ1-6|few
CSAFRARNSPLHF
TGCAGTGCATTCCGGGCCAGAAATTCACCCCTCCACTTT
>TRBV7-6|-|TRBJ1-1|many
CASSSSPNTEAFF
TGTGCCAGCAGCTCATCACCGAACACTGAAGCTTTCTTT
>TRBV29-1|TRBD1|TRBJ2-1|many
CSVEWDRVSNEQFF
TGCAGCGTTGAATGGGACAGGGTGTCCAATGAGCAGTTCTTC
>TRBV28|TRBD2|TRBJ2-7|few
CASSLSAGVREQYF
TGTGCCAGCAGTTTATCGGCGGGAGTCCGGGAGCAGTACTTC
>TRBV6-1|-|TRBJ1-5|few
CASSVSGVDQPQHF
TGTGCCAGCAGTGTGAGCGGGGTCGACCAGCCCCAGCATTTT
>TRBV6-6|TRBD1|TRBJ1-1|-
CAMGQGGTEAFF
TGTGCTATGGGACAGGGAGGGACTGAAGCTTTCTTT
>TRBV6-2/TRBV6-3|-|TRBJ2-7|many
CASSYSGAVREQYF
TGTGCCAGCAGTTATTCGGGGGCGGTTCGGGAGCAGTACTTC
>TRBV6-2/TRBV6-3|-|TRBJ2-3|-
CASRQDSSTDTQYF
TGTGCCAGCAGACAGGACTCGAGCACAGATACGCAGTATTTT
>TRBV28|-|TRBJ2-5|many
CASSAGGQETQYF
TGTGCCAGCAGCGCCGGGGGTCAAGAGACCCAGTACTTC
>TRBV24-1|-|TRBJ1-5|many
CATSDRTQIHPNQPQHF
TGTGCCACCAGTGACCGAACCCAGATTCACCCTAATCAGCCCCAGCATTTT
>TRBV3-1|TRBD2|TRBJ2-5|-
CASSHPGLAEETQYF
TGTGCCAGCAGCCACCCCGGACTAGCGGAAGAGACCCAGTACTTC
>TRBV9|-|TRBJ2-7|many
CASSANPTDGSAYEQYF
TGTGCCAGCAGCGCAAACCCGACCGACGGGTCTGCCTACGAGCAGTACTTC
>TRBV20-1|-|TRBJ2-7|many
CSASPRDALLGTYEQYF
TGCAGTGCCAGCCCCCGGGACGCACTGTTGGGTACCTACGAGCAGTACTTC
>TRBV11-3|TRBD1|TRBJ2-1|many
CASSPGQEPYNEQFF
TGTGCCAGCAGCCCGGGACAGGAACCCTACAATGAGCAGTTCTTC
>TRBV28|TRBD2|TRBJ2-5|few
CASSLLGASGKPPGVETQYF
TGTGCCAGCAGCCTCTTGGGGGCTAGCGGGAAACCGCCAGGGGTAGAGACCCAGTACTTC
>TRBV20-1|-|TRBJ2-7|many
CSARDVNGFYEQYF
TGCAGTGCTAGAGATGTCAATGGTTTCTACGAGCAGTACTTC
>TRBV5-1|-|TRBJ1-1|-
CASSSDIYNTEAFF
TGCGCCAGCAGCTCGGACATTTACAACACTGAAGCTTTCTTT
>TRBV29-1|TRBD1|TRBJ2-7|many
CSAADRGSRGYEQYF
TGCAGCGCCGCGGACAGGGGGTCTCGGGGCTACGAGCAGTACTTC
>TRBV3-1|TRBD2|TRBJ2-4|-
CASSSHGTPTSGSKNIQYF
TGTGCCAGCAGCAGCCACGGGACCCCGACTAGCGGATCCAAAAACATTCAGTACTTC
>TRBV18|-|TRBJ1-1|few
CASSPTGVTEAFF
TGTGCCAGCTCACCAACCGGAGTTACTGAAGCTTTCTTT
>TRBV29-1|-|TRBJ1-5|few
CSVISGTSSNQPQHF
TGCAGCGTTATTTCGGGAACGAGTAGCAATCAGCCCCAGCATTTT
>TRBV7-6|TRBD1|TRBJ2-1|many
CASSLGQGGRNEQFF
TGTGCCAGCAGCTTAGGACAGGGGGGTAGGAATGAGCAGTTCTTC
>TRBV5-4|TRBD2|TRBJ2-2|many
CASSLAGTGELFF
TGTGCCAGCAGCTTAGCGGGGACCGGGGAGCTGTTTTTT
>TRBV2|TRBD2|TRBJ2-4|-
CASSVSGTRAKNIQYF
TGTGCCAGCAGTGTCAGCGGGACCCGGGCCAAAAACATTCAGTACTTC
>TRBV7-3|-|TRBJ1-1|few
CASSPWGGTGEAFF
TGTGCCAGCAGCCCCTGGGGGGGGACGGGTGAAGCTTTCTTT
>TRBV24-1|-|TRBJ2-2|-
CATSDPTVNTGELFF
TGTGCCACCAGTGATCCGACAGTAAACACCGGGGAGCTGTTTTTT
>TRBV7-8|-|TRBJ1-5|many
CASSRSGRDQPQHF
TGTGCCAGCAGCCGCTCGGGCAGAGATCAGCCCCAGCATTTT
>TRBV3-1|-|TRBJ2-5|-
CASSQAGQETQYF
TGTGCCAGCAGCCAAGCAGGGCAAGAGACCCAGTACTTC
>TRBV6-5|TRBD1|TRBJ1-4|many
CASSYSDRGEKLFF
TGTGCCAGCAGTTACTCCGACAGGGGTGAAAAACTGTTTTTT
>TRBV28|TRBD1|TRBJ1-4|many
CASSSPGTVGEKLFF
TGTGCCAGCAGTTCTCCAGGGACAGTGGGGGAAAAACTGTTTTTT
>TRBV5-1|-|TRBJ1-6|-
CASSLEGGVNSPLHF
TGCGCCAGCAGCTTGGAAGGGGGTGTTAATTCACCCCTCCACTTT
>TRBV29-1|TRBD2|TRBJ2-7|many
CSVFKGLAGGLTEQYF
TGCAGCGTCTTCAAAGGGCTAGCGGGAGGCCTAACTGAGCAGTACTTC
>TRBV3-1|TRBD2|TRBJ2-5|many
CASSLGLAGGNQETQYF
TGTGCCAGCAGCTTGGGACTAGCGGGAGGGAACCAAGAGACCCAGTACTTC
>TRBV5-1|-|TRBJ1-2|many
CASSSTGYGYTF
TGCGCCAGCAGCTCCACAGGCTATGGCTACACCTTC
>TRBV6-6|-|TRBJ2-5|many
CASAGKETQYF
TGTGCCAGCGCTGGGAAAGAGACCCAGTACTTC
>TRBV7-2|-|TRBJ2-1|many
CASSLMGYNEQFF
TGTGCCAGCAGCTTAATGGGTTACAATGAGCAGTTCTTC
>TRBV24-1|-|TRBJ1-5|many
CATSDSTRTDSNQPQHF
TGTGCCACCAGTGATTCCACACGGACCGATAGCAATCAGCCCCAGCATTTT
>TRBV29-1|TRBD1|TRBJ1-1|-
CSARQGSNTEAFF
TGCAGCGCCCGACAGGGATCGAACACTGAAGCTTTCTTT
>TRBV5-1|-|TRBJ2-5|-
CASSLVGAQETRYF
TGCGCCAGCAGCTTGGTAGGGGCACAAGAGACCCGGTACTTC
>TRBV9|-|TRBJ1-2|many
CASSVEMSGNYGYTF
TGTGCCAGCAGCGTTGAAATGAGTGGTAACTATGGCTACACCTTC
>TRBV10-3|-|TRBJ2-1|few
CAISEMKGHEQFF
TGTGCCATCAGCGAGATGAAGGGGCATGAGCAGTTCTTC
>TRBV21-1|-|TRBJ1-6|-
CASDRIRSPLHF
TGTGCCAGTGACAGGATTCGATCACCCCTCCACTTT
>TRBV20-1|TRBD2|TRBJ2-3|few
CSAITSGVTDTQYF
TGCAGTGCTATCACTAGCGGAGTTACAGATACGCAGTATTTT
>TRBV12-3/TRBV12-4|-|TRBJ2-7|many
CASRDGLSYEQYF
TGTGCCAGCAGGGACGGATTATCCTACGAGCAGTACTTC
>TRBV5-1|TRBD2|TRBJ2-1|many
CASSLRDQLAGGYNEQFF
TGCGCCAGCAGCTTGCGAGACCAACTAGCGGGAGGCTACAATGAGCAGTTCTTC
>TRBV14|-|TRBJ2-5|-
CASSRGAETQYF
TGTGCCAGCAGCCGGGGGGCAGAGACCCAGTACTTC
>TRBV12-3/TRBV12-4|-|TRBJ1-1|-
CASSFTVMNTEAFF
TGTGCCAGCAGTTTCACCGTTATGAACACTGAAGCTTTCTTT
>TRBV28|-|TRBJ2-7|medium-sized
CASSLWGGPAYEQYF
TGTGCCAGCAGTTTATGGGGTGGTCCAGCCTACGAGCAGTACTTC
>TRBV7-2|TRBD1|TRBJ2-7|-
CASQQGVRPEQYF
TGTGCCAGCCAGCAGGGGGTTCGCCCCGAGCAGTACTTC
>TRBV3-1|-|TRBJ1-1|many
CASSQTWANTEAFF
TGTGCCAGCAGCCAGACCTGGGCGAACACTGAAGCTTTCTTT